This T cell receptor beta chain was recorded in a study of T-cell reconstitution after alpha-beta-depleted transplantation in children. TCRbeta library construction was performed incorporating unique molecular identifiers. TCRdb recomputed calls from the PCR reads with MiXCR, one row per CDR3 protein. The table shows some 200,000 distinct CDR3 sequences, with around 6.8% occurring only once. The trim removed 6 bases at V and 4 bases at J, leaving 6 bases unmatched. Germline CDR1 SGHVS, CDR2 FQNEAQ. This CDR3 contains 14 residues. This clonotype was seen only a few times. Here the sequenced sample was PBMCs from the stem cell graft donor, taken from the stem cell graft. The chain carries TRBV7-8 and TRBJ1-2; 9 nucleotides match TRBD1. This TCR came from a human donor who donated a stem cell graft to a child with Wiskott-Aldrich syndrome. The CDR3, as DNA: TGTGCCAGCAGGTCGGGACAGGGCCCCTATGGCTACACCTTC. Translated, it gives CASRSGQGPYGYTF.